The text below deals with one T cell receptor (beta chain). The antigen is unknown. Selected positively for CCR7 and CD45RO-negative, naive CD8 cells excluded terminally differentiated effector memory CD45RA+ cells. Every contributor of samples was a Caucasian grown-up residing in Nashville, Tennessee. Profiled with immunoSEQ multiplex PCR; TCRdb holds only in-frame clones, not every one. The sample carries some 2 million clones, about 95% recorded once. The entry originates in a study of shared clonotypes between healthy human individuals. Germline lookup yields CDR1 SGHNT and CDR2 YYREEE (reference sequence). V was trimmed by 7 bases and J by 2 bases, leaving 15 bases between them. The CDR3 is 14 residues long. The study, taken as a whole, reports: Naive subsets tended to show greater estimated richness than memory subsets.

This clonotype originated in a man younger than 30 in good health. The rearrangement links TRBV5-4 to TRBJ2-5, with D possibly being TRBD2 (6 bases). The sample consisted of naive CD8+ T cells sorted from blood. The CDR3 spells CASGSAGGQETQYF. CDR3 nucleotides: TGTGCCAGCGGCTCAGCGGGCGGTCAAGAGACCCAGTACTTC.